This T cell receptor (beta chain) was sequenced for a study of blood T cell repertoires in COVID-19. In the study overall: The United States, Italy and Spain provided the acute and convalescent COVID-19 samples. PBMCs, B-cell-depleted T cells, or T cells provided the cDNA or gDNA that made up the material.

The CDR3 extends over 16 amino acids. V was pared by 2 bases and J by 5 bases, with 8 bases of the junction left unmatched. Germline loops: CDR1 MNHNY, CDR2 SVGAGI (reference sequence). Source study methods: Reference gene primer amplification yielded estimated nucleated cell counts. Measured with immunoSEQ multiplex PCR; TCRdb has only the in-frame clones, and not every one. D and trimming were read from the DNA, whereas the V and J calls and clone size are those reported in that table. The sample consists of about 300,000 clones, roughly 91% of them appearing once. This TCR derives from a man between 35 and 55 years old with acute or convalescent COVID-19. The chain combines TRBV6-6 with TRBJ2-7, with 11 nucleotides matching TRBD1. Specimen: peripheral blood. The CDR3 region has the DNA TGTGCCAGCAGTTACGTTGTTGGACAGGGGGCCCACGAGCAGTACTTC. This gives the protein CASSYVVGQGAHEQYF.